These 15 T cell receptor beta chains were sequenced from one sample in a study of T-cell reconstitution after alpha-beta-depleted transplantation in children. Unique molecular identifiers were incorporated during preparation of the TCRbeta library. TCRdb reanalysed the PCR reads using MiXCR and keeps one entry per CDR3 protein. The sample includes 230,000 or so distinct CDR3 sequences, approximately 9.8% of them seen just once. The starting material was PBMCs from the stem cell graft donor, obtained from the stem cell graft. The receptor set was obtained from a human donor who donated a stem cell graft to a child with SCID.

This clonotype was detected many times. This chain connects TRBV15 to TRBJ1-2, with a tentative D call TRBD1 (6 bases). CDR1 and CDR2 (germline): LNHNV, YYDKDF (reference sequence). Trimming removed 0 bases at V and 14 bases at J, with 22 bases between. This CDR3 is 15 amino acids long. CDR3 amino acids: CATSRDQRDTEGLTF. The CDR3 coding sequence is TGTGCCACCAGCAGAGATCAGCGGGACACCGAGGGGTTAACCTTC.

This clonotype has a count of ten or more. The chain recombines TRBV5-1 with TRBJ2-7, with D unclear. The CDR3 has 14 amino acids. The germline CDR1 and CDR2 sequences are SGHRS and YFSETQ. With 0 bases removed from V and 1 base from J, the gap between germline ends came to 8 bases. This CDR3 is CASSLGAQSYEQYF. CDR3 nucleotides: TGCGCCAGCAGCTTGGGCGCACAGTCCTACGAGCAGTACTTC. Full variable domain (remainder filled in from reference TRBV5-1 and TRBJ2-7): KAGVTQTPRYLIKTRGQQVTLSCSPISGHRSVSWYQQTPGQGLQFLFEYFSETQRNKGNFPGRFSGRQFSNSRSEMNVSTLELGDSALYLCASSLGAQSYEQYFGPGTRLTVT.

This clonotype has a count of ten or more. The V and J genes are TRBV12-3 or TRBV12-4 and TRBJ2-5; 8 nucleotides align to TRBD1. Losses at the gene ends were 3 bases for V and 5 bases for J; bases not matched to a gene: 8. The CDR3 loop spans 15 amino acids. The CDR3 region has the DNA TGTGCCAGCAGTTTCTCAGGGGGCTTTCGGGAGACCCAGTACTTC. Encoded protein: CASSFSGGFRETQYF.

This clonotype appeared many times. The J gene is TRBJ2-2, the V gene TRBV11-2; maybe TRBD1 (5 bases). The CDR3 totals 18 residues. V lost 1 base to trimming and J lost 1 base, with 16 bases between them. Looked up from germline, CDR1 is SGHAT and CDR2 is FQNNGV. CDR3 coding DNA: TGTGCCAGCAGCTTAGGTCGTGGGCAGGGATGGAACACCGGGGAGCTGTTTTTT. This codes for CASSLGRGQGWNTGELFF.

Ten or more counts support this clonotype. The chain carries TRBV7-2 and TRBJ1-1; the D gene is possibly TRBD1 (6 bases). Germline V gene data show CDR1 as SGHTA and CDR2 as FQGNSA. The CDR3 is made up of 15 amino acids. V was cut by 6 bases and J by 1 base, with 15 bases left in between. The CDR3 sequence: CASSFNRAGNTEAFF. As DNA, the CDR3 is TGTGCCAGCAGTTTTAACAGGGCCGGGAACACTGAAGCTTTCTTT. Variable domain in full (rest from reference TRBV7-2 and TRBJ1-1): GAGVSQSPSNKVTEKGKDVELRCDPISGHTALYWYRQSLGQGLEFLIYFQGNSAPDKSGLPSDRFSAERTGGSVSTLTIQRTQQEDSAVYLCASSFNRAGNTEAFFGQGTRLTVV.

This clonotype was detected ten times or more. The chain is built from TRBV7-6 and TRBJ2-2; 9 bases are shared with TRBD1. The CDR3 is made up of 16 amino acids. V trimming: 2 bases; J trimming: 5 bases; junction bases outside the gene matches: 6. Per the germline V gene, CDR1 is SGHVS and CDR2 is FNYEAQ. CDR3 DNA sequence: TGTGCCAGCAGCTTATTAACCGGGACAGGGACCGGGGAGCTGTTTTTT. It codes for CASSLLTGTGTGELFF.

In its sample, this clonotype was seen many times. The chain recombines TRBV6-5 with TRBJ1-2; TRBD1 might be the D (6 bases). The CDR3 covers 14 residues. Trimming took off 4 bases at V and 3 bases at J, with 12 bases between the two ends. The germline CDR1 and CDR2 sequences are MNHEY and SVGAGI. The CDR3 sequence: CASSSTGQYYGYTF. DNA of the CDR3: TGTGCCAGCAGTTCCACTGGACAGTACTATGGCTACACCTTC.

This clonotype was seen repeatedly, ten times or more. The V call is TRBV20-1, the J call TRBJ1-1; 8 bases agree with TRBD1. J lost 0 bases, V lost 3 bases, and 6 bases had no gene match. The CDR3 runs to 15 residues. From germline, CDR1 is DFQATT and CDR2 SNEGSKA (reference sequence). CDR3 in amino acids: CSARGGTGMNTEAFF. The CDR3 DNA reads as TGCAGTGCTAGGGGCGGGACAGGCATGAACACTGAAGCTTTCTTT.

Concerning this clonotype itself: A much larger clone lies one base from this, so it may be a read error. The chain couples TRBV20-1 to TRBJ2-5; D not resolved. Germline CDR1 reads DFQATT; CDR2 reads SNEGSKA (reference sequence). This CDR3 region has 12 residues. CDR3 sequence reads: CRAGPRTETQYF. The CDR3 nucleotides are TGCCGTGCAGGCCCTCGGACGGAGACCCAGTACTTC.

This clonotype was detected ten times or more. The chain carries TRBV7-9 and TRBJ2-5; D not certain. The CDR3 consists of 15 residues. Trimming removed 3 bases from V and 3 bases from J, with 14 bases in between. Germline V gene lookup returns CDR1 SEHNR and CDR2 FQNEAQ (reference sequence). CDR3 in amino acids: CASSFSLGKEETQYF. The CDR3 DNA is TGTGCCAGCAGCTTTTCTCTGGGGAAAGAAGAGACCCAGTACTTC.

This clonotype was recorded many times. The CDR3 loop is CASSLGAHHNEQFF. The DNA for the CDR3 is TGTGCCAGCAGCTTAGGGGCCCACCACAATGAGCAGTTCTTC. J is TRBJ2-1 and V is TRBV5-5, with D maybe TRBD1 (5 bases). The CDR3 has 14 residues. Trimming removed 2 bases from V and 5 bases from J, with 11 bases in between. The V gene's germline CDR1 is SGHKS and CDR2 YYEKEE (reference sequence).

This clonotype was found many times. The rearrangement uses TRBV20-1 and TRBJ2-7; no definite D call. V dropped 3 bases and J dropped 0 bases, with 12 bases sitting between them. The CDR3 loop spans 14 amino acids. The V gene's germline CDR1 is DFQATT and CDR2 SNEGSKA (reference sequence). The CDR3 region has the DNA TGCAGTGCTAGGTCCGAGTTTATCTCCTACGAGCAGTACTTC. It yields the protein CSARSEFISYEQYF.

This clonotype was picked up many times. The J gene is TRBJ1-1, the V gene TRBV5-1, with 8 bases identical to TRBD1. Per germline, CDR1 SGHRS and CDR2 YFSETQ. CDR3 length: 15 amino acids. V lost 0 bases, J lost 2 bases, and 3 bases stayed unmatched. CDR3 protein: CASSLAQGANTEAFF. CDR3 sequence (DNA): TGCGCCAGCAGCTTGGCCCAGGGGGCCAACACTGAAGCTTTCTTT.

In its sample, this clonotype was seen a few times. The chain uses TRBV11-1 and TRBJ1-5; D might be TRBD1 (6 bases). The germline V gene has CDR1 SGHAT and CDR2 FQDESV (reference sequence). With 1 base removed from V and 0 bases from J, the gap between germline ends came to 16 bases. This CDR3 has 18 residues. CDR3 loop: CASSLGGTHWNSNQPQHF. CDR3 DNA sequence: TGTGCCAGCAGCTTAGGAGGGACACATTGGAATAGCAATCAGCCCCAGCATTTT.

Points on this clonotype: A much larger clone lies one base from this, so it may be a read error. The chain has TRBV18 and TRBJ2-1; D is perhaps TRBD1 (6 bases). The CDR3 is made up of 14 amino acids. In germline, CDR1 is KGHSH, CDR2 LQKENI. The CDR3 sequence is CASSDGTSYNKQFF. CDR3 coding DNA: TGTGCCAGCTCAGACGGGACATCTTACAATAAGCAGTTCTTC. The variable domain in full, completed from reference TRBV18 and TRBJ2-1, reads NAGVMQNPRHLVRRRGQEARLRCSPMKGHSHVYWYRQLPEEGLKFMVYLQKENIIDESGMPKERFSAEFPKEGPSILRIQQVVRGDSAAYFCASSDGTSYNKQFFGPGTRLTVL.